This passage covers 22 T cell receptor beta chains from one sample sequenced in a study of T-cell memory formation after mild COVID-19. TCRdb reanalysed the 5' RACE reads using MiXCR and keeps one entry per CDR3 protein. Among 30,000 to 45,000 distinct CDR3 sequences listed, 9.5% to 12% were seen once. Sequenced input: PBMCs or a T cell subset sorted from them (not recorded which). Every receptor here comes from a man between 18 and 35 years old who had mild COVID-19 (a few samples of this study predate the infection). Cell type and time point are not known.

This clonotype showed up many times. V usage is TRBV20-1 and J usage is TRBJ2-5, with 10 bases fitting TRBD2. The germline V gene encodes CDR1 DFQATT and CDR2 SNEGSKA (reference sequence). This CDR3 contains 14 residues. V was pared by 6 bases and J by 0 bases, with 4 bases of the junction left unmatched. The CDR3 coding sequence is TGCAGTGCAACAGGACTAGCGGACCAAGAGACCCAGTACTTC. Protein product: CSATGLADQETQYF.

The sample holds many counts of this clonotype. The chain joins TRBV5-1 to TRBJ2-7; weak D call: TRBD1 (7 bases). Germline V gene lookup returns CDR1 SGHRS and CDR2 YFSETQ. The V end was cut by 6 bases, the J end by 2 bases, with 15 bases between. This CDR3 spans 14 amino acids. CDR3 sequence reads: CASTRRGAPYEQYF. The CDR3 nucleotides are TGCGCCAGCACTCGCAGGGGGGCCCCCTACGAGCAGTACTTC. The full variable domain, in which reference TRBV5-1 and TRBJ2-7 provide the parts outside the CDR3, is KAGVTQTPRYLIKTRGQQVTLSCSPISGHRSVSWYQQTPGQGLQFLFEYFSETQRNKGNFPGRFSGRQFSNSRSEMNVSTLELGDSALYLCASTRRGAPYEQYFGPGTRLTVT.

This clonotype was found a few times. CDR3 sequence (DNA): TGTGCCAGCAGCCGGAGAAGACTAAGCTATGGCTACACCTTC. It translates to CASSRRRLSYGYTF. This sequence joins TRBV3-1 and TRBJ1-2; no clear D. V was shortened by 4 bases and J by 4 bases, with 13 bases between the two germline ends. CDR3 length: 14 amino acids. CDR1 and CDR2 (germline): LGHDT, YNNKEL (reference sequence).

This clonotype was counted ten times or more. The chain has TRBV5-1 and TRBJ2-1; D assignment may be TRBD1 or TRBD2 (5 bases each). The length of the CDR3 is 15 residues. Trimming shortened V by 2 bases and J by 2 bases, and 11 bases separated the two germline ends. Germline CDR1 SGHRS, CDR2 YFSETQ. CDR3: CASSFGALTYNEQFF. The CDR3, as DNA: TGCGCCAGCAGCTTCGGGGCTTTAACCTACAATGAGCAGTTCTTC. Full variable domain (rest looked up from reference TRBV5-1 and TRBJ2-1): KAGVTQTPRYLIKTRGQQVTLSCSPISGHRSVSWYQQTPGQGLQFLFEYFSETQRNKGNFPGRFSGRQFSNSRSEMNVSTLELGDSALYLCASSFGALTYNEQFFGPGTRLTVL.

This chain connects TRBV28 to TRBJ1-5; D is possibly TRBD1 (6 bases). The V end was cut by 0 bases, the J end by 1 base, with 7 bases between. The germline CDR1 and CDR2 sequences are MDHEN and SYDVKM. This CDR3 contains 15 residues. CDR3 sequence: CASSLWGASNQPQHF. The CDR3 coding sequence is TGTGCCAGCAGTTTATGGGGGGCAAGCAATCAGCCCCAGCATTTT.

This clonotype was detected many times. This chain uses TRBV2 with TRBJ1-1; no firm D call. Trimming removed 6 bases at V and 5 bases at J, with 10 bases between. CDR1 is SNHLY and CDR2 is FYNNEI in the germline V gene. This CDR3 region has 12 residues. CDR3 loop: CASRTSGTEAFF. CDR3 sequence (DNA): TGTGCCAGCAGGACCTCGGGAACTGAAGCTTTCTTT.

There are many counts of this clonotype. The V and J genes are TRBV24-1 and TRBJ2-1; D gene unclear. V gave up 3 bases and J gave up 2 bases, with 13 bases separating them. CDR1 and CDR2 (germline): KGHDR, SFDVKD. The CDR3 has 16 amino acids. The CDR3 DNA reads as TGTGCCACCAGTGATAAATCGGGTGCCCCCTACAATGAGCAGTTCTTC. Its translation: CATSDKSGAPYNEQFF.

At least ten counts were recorded for this clonotype. This rearrangement joins TRBV4-2 to TRBJ1-3, with TRBD1 matching 7 bases. This CDR3 region has 17 residues. CDR1 LGHNA and CDR2 YNFKEQ come from the germline V gene. The trim removed 3 bases at V and 2 bases at J, leaving 10 bases unmatched. CDR3 protein: CASSQARTGLAGNTIYF. CDR3 in DNA: TGTGCCAGCAGCCAGGCCCGGACAGGTTTGGCTGGAAACACCATATATTTT.

The V gene is TRBV29-1, the J gene TRBJ2-7; 10 nucleotides line up with TRBD1. The junction had 7 bases not matched to a gene; V was cut back by 0 bases and J by 5 bases. There are 15 residues in the CDR3. Per germline, CDR1 SQVTM and CDR2 ANQGSEA. DNA of the CDR3: TGCAGCGTTGAAGATCCGGGACAGGGGCGACACGAGCAGTACTTC. Its translation: CSVEDPGQGRHEQYF.

This clonotype occurred many times. The chain joins TRBV5-5 to TRBJ1-1; no firm D call. The CDR3 has 16 residues. The V gene's germline CDR1 is SGHKS and CDR2 YYEKEE (reference sequence). V was clipped by 2 bases and J by 0 bases, with 14 bases between them. CDR3 protein: CASSFVGVHLNTEAFF. The CDR3 nucleotides are TGTGCCAGCAGCTTTGTCGGGGTCCACTTGAACACTGAAGCTTTCTTT.

The chain recombines TRBV3-1 with TRBJ1-2; 8 bases map to TRBD1. The CDR3 extends over 14 amino acids. The germline V gene has CDR1 LGHDT and CDR2 YNNKEL (reference sequence). Germline trimming cut 4 bases from V and 9 bases from J; bases unmatched to any gene: 10. CDR3 sequence: CASSPGQERLSYTF. The CDR3 DNA follows: TGTGCCAGCAGCCCGGGACAGGAGCGACTAAGCTACACCTTC.

This clonotype was recorded many times. The chain is built from TRBV7-2 and TRBJ2-5; D possibly corresponds to TRBD2 (6 bases). Trimming left V 2 bases short and J 1 base short, with 11 bases between. The length of the CDR3 is 15 residues. CDR1 and CDR2 from the germline V gene are SGHTA and FQGNSA. CDR3 coding DNA: TGTGCCAGCAGCTTAAACTCGGGACTCCAAGAGACCCAGTACTTC. Its translation is CASSLNSGLQETQYF. Filled out from reference TRBV7-2 and TRBJ2-5, the complete variable domain reads GAGVSQSPSNKVTEKGKDVELRCDPISGHTALYWYRQSLGQGLEFLIYFQGNSAPDKSGLPSDRFSAERTGGSVSTLTIQRTQQEDSAVYLCASSLNSGLQETQYFGPGTRLLVL.

In this sample, this clonotype turned up many times. V usage is TRBV5-1 and J usage is TRBJ2-1, with TRBD1 as a possible D gene (5 bases). V was cut by 0 bases and J by 5 bases, with 6 bases left in between. CDR3 length: 13 residues. Per the germline V gene, CDR1 is SGHRS and CDR2 is YFSETQ. This CDR3 is CASSLGTNNEQFF. The CDR3, as DNA: TGCGCCAGCAGCTTGGGGACAAACAATGAGCAGTTCTTC. Complete variable domain (other parts from reference TRBV5-1 and TRBJ2-1): KAGVTQTPRYLIKTRGQQVTLSCSPISGHRSVSWYQQTPGQGLQFLFEYFSETQRNKGNFPGRFSGRQFSNSRSEMNVSTLELGDSALYLCASSLGTNNEQFFGPGTRLTVL.

This clonotype has only a few counts. V and J are TRBV11-2 and TRBJ2-5; 8 positions match TRBD2. The CDR3 is 17 amino acids. Germline assignment: CDR1 SGHAT and CDR2 FQNNGV. Unmatched junction bases numbered 15, after V lost 1 base and J lost 8 bases. The CDR3 sequence: CASSLAGGLSFKRTQYF. The DNA of the CDR3 is TGTGCCAGCAGCTTAGCGGGGGGGCTCTCGTTCAAGAGAACCCAGTACTTC.

This chain's CDR3 is CASSLGGSYTDTQYF. As DNA, the CDR3 is TGTGCCAGCAGCTTAGGAGGCAGTTATACAGATACGCAGTATTTT. The chain uses TRBV7-9 and TRBJ2-3, with D uncertain. The CDR3 loop spans 15 amino acids. The V gene lost 1 base and the J gene lost 3 bases, with 11 bases spanning the gap. Germline V gene lookup returns CDR1 SEHNR and CDR2 FQNEAQ (reference sequence). Drawing the rest from reference TRBV7-9 and TRBJ2-3, the complete variable domain is DTGVSQNPRHKITKRGQNVTFRCDPISEHNRLYWYRQTLGQGPEFLTYFQNEAQLEKSRLLSDRFSAERPKGSFSTLEIQRTEQGDSAMYLCASSLGGSYTDTQYFGPGTRLTVL.

This clonotype was detected ten times or more. As DNA, the CDR3 is TGCGCCAGCAGCCAACTCCCACTCGGAGGGTGGCAGCCCCAGCATTTT. It translates to CASSQLPLGGWQPQHF. The genes are TRBV4-1 and TRBJ1-5; no clear D. This CDR3 is 16 amino acids long. Germline V lookup: CDR1 MGHRA, CDR2 YSYEKL. Trimming took off 2 bases at V and 7 bases at J, with 18 bases between the two ends.

V usage is TRBV10-3 and J usage is TRBJ2-2; D might be TRBD1 or TRBD2, each matching 6 bases. The CDR3 contains 15 residues. Looked up from germline, CDR1 is ENHRY and CDR2 is SYGVKD. V lost 4 bases and J 6 bases, leaving 15 bases between the germline ends. CDR3: CAISGGGGRAGELFF. The CDR3 region has the DNA TGTGCCATCAGTGGTGGTGGGGGGCGAGCCGGGGAGCTGTTTTTT.

This clonotype has ten or more counts. This sequence joins TRBV6-5 and TRBJ1-2; D is undetermined. There are 15 residues in the CDR3. Trimming stripped 0 bases from V and 2 bases from J, with 10 bases between. In germline, CDR1 is MNHEY, CDR2 SVGAGI. The CDR3 spells CASSYSISPNYGYTF. The CDR3 nucleotides read TGTGCCAGCAGTTACTCGATTAGCCCAAACTATGGCTACACCTTC.

There are many counts of this clonotype. CDR3 loop: CASSFYGDSSSYNEQFF. DNA of the CDR3: TGTGCCAGCAGCTTTTACGGGGACTCCAGCTCCTACAATGAGCAGTTCTTC. The chain combines TRBV13 with TRBJ2-1, with a possible D match to TRBD2 (6 bases). From germline, CDR1 is PRHDT and CDR2 FYEKMQ (reference sequence). Trimming took 3 bases from V and 0 from J, leaving 15 bases between them. The CDR3 contains 17 residues. Together with reference TRBV13 and TRBJ2-1, the CDR3 gives the full variable domain: AAGVIQSPRHLIKEKRETATLKCYPIPRHDTVYWYQQGPGQDPQFLISFYEKMQSDKGSIPDRFSAQQFSDYHSELNMSSLELGDSALYFCASSFYGDSSSYNEQFFGPGTRLTVL.

The sample holds many counts of this clonotype. The chain is built from TRBV12-3 or TRBV12-4 and TRBJ2-2, with a tentative D call TRBD2 (6 bases). The ends were cut back, 7 bases at V and 7 bases at J, with 13 bases in the middle. This CDR3 region has 13 residues. CDR3 sequence reads: CASTNRGIGELFF. In DNA, the CDR3 is TGTGCCAGCACCAACCGGGGGATCGGGGAGCTGTTTTTT.

This clonotype was counted at least ten times. The chain couples TRBV6-5 to TRBJ2-2; D is unresolved. Per germline, CDR1 MNHEY and CDR2 SVGAGI. Trimming pared 5 bases from V and 6 bases from J, leaving 7 bases between. The CDR3 covers 12 residues. The CDR3 DNA reads TGTGCCAGCAGTACAAGGGCCGGGGAGCTGTTTTTT. It codes for CASSTRAGELFF.

There are many counts of this clonotype. V and J are TRBV6-1 and TRBJ1-1; 9 nucleotides align to TRBD1. Germline CDR1 reads MNHNS; CDR2 reads SASEGT. V gave up 10 bases and J gave up 3 bases; unmatched junction bases: 6. The CDR3 length is 13 residues. CDR3 sequence: CATRTGVYTEAFF. For the CDR3, the DNA is TGTGCCACCCGGACAGGGGTGTACACTGAAGCTTTCTTT.